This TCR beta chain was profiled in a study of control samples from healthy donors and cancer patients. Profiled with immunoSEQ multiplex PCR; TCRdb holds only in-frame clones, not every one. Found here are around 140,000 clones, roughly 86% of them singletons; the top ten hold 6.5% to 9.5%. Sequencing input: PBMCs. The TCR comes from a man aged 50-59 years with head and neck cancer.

Written as DNA, the CDR3 is TGCAGCGTTGCCAACGCAAGATACGAGCAGTACTTC. It encodes CSVANARYEQYF. The chain uses TRBV29-1 and TRBJ2-7; D is unclear. Deletions cut 4 bases from V and 4 bases from J, with 11 bases between. The germline CDR1 and CDR2 sequences are SQVTM and ANQGSEA. The CDR3 is 12 amino acids.